The sequence of this T cell receptor beta chain was determined in a study of blood T cell repertoires in COVID-19. The V end lost 2 bases, the J end lost 10 bases, and 20 bases lay between the germline ends. The CDR3 length is 15 residues. CDR1 and CDR2 (germline): MNHEY, SMNVEV (reference sequence). Source study methods: Amplification of reference gene primers was used by the study to estimate nucleated cell counts. Clones were sequenced by immunoSEQ multiplex PCR, and TCRdb holds only the in-frame ones, with some missing. The V and J calls and the clone size are those of that table, but D and trimming were determined from the DNA. Among about 280,000 clones listed, just under 90% were seen once.

This chain connects TRBV27 to TRBJ1-2; TRBD1 might be the D (6 bases). The TCR sequence derives from a woman aged 55-70 years who had recovered from COVID-19. What was sequenced was PBMCs or T cells enriched from blood (not recorded which). For the CDR3, the DNA is TGTGCCAGCAGTTTAGCCCCGGGACATAATGTAGCCTACACCTTC. It specifies CASSLAPGHNVAYTF.